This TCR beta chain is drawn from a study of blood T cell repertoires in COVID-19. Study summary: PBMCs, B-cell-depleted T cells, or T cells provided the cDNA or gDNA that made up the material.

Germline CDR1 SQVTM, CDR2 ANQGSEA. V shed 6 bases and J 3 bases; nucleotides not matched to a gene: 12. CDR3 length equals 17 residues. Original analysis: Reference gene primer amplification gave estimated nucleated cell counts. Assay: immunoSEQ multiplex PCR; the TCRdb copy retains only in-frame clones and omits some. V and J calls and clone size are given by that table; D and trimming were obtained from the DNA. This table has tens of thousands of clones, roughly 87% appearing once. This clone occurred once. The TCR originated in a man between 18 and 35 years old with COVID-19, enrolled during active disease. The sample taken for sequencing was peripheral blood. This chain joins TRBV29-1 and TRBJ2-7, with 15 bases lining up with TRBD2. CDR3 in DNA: TGCAGCGTCAGTGGAGGACTAGCGGGAGGGCCGGTCTACGAGCAGTACTTC. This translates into CSVSGGLAGGPVYEQYF.